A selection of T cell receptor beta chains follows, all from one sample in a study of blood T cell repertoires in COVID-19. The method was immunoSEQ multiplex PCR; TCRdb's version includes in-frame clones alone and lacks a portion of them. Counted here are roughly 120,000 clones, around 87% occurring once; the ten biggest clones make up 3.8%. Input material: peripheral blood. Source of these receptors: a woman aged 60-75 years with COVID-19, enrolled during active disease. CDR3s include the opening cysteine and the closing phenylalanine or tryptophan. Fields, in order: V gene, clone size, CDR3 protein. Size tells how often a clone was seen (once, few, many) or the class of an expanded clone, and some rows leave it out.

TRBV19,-,CASSRTGGNQPQHF
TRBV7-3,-,CASSSGTGRFNEQFF
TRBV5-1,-,CASSPQGSANEKLFF
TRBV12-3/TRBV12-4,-,CASRGQSTDTQYF
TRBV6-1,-,CASSEEVGLYYGQYF
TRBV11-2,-,CASSLAGNYGYTF
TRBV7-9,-,CASSQTDRVYEQYF
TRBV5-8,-,CASSFRRSAQHF
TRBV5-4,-,CASSLGRQGIIYGYTF
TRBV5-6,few,CASSLSVDTGELFF
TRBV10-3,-,CAISRGTVNEKLFF
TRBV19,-,CASSFDGYYGYTF
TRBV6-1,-,CASSDRIPNTEAFF
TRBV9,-,CASSTGQRIYGYTF
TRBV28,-,CASFNLVPNSNQPQHF
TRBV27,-,CASSLAVVSGVSAGELFF
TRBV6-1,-,CASSEWAAVNTEAFF
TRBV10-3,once,CAIRPGTGYGYTF
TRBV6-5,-,CASSYSAGTGDTEAFF
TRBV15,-,CATSRDRFYGYTF
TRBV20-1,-,CSASQQETQYF
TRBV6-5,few,CAKNRGISAPQHF
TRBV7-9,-,CASSLGQGRTDTQYF
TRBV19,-,CASGLRDTLYTF
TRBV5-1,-,CASSSDSLNTEAFF
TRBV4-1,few,CASSQASGGGTTDTQYF
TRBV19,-,CASRRGQETQYF
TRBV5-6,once,CASSLRGSYNSPLHF
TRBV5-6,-,CASSTDTSYEQYF
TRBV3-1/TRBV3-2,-,CASSQDRAGGAETQYF
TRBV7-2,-,CASSYSRTALYGYTF
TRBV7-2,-,CASSLARSSGAERYEQYF
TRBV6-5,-,CASSWAPIQGEKLFF
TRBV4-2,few,CASSQSQTENTEAFF
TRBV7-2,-,CASSFSTGLNTEAFF
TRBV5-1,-,CASSSVGQASSYEQYF
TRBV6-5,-,CASSYSGDWGYTF
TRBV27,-,CASSQGQGREKLFF
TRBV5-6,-,CASRPTGGTEAFF
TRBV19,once,CASTPPGGNTIYF
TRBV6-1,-,CASSEGWGKGGGRQPQHF
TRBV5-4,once,CASSKGQESYEQYF
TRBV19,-,CASRTLRGQALTNYGYTF
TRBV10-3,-,CAISEGGTGVNQPQHF
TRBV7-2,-,CASSFRQGPQETQYF
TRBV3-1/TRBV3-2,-,CASSQGVGGQAGAFF
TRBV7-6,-,CASSWRGGQETQYF
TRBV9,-,CASSVEGMSSYNEQFF
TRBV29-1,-,CSAGTGGMYEQYF
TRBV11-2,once,CASSLDARGGTDTQYF
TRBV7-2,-,CASSPPGGGGAKNIQYF
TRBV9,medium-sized,CASSVGGQGYEQYF
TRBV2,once,CASSEALEPRGIDTQYF
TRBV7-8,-,CASSPSGEGYTF
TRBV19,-,CATSKGGSHNTEAFF
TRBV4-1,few,CASSPDSNEKLFF
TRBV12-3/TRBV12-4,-,CASSIQGSYEQYF
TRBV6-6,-,CASSLRGARSNQPQHF
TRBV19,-,CASSTFGTSGGSGNEQFF